The T cell receptor (beta chain) under discussion was sequenced for a study of cytomegalovirus exposure and HLA in healthy donors. Across the whole study: A later analysis reported the 100 to 150 validation repertoires used the same platform as the 550 to 700 first-cohort repertoires.

The CDR3 consists of 14 residues. Losses at the gene ends were 5 bases for V and 3 bases for J; bases not matched to a gene: 4. Germline V gene sequence: CDR1 MNHEY, CDR2 SMNVEV (reference sequence). On this clone: Its antigen is as yet unknown.

Findings and limits, study-wide: TCR beta chains numbering some 160 were designated cytomegalovirus-associated. The TCR clusters that emerged in the first cohort tended, a later analysis found, to co-occur in the approximately 120 validation repertoires. The CMV antigen specificity of a few CMV-associated chains was confirmed through in vitro analysis.

Libraries were prepared by immunoSEQ multiplex PCR; TCRdb keeps only in-frame clonotypes and omits some of them. The sample yields 220,000 or so clones, approximately 88% seen once. The chain has TRBV27 and TRBJ2-7; 10 bases are shared with TRBD2. Sequenced: PBMCs. This TCR was sampled from a woman under 40 in good health and CMV-seropositive. As DNA, the CDR3 is TGTGCCAGCAGTCACGCTAGCGGGAGCTACGAGCAGTACTTC. This sequence encodes CASSHASGSYEQYF.